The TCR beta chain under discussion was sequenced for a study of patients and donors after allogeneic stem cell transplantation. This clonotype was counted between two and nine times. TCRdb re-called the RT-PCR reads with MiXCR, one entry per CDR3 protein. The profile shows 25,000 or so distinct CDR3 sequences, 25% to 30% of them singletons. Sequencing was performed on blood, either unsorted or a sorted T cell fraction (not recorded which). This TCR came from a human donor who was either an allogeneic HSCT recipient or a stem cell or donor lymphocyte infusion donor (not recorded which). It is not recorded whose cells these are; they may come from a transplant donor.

CDR3 in amino acids: CAWSQEGPGYTF. CDR3 sequence (DNA): TGTGCCTGGAGCCAAGAAGGGCCTGGCTACACCTTC. This chain connects TRBV30 to TRBJ1-2; D not certain. The CDR3 loop spans 12 amino acids. Germline V gene lookup returns CDR1 GTSNPN and CDR2 SVGIG (reference sequence). V was shortened by 3 bases and J by 7 bases, with 12 bases between the two germline ends.